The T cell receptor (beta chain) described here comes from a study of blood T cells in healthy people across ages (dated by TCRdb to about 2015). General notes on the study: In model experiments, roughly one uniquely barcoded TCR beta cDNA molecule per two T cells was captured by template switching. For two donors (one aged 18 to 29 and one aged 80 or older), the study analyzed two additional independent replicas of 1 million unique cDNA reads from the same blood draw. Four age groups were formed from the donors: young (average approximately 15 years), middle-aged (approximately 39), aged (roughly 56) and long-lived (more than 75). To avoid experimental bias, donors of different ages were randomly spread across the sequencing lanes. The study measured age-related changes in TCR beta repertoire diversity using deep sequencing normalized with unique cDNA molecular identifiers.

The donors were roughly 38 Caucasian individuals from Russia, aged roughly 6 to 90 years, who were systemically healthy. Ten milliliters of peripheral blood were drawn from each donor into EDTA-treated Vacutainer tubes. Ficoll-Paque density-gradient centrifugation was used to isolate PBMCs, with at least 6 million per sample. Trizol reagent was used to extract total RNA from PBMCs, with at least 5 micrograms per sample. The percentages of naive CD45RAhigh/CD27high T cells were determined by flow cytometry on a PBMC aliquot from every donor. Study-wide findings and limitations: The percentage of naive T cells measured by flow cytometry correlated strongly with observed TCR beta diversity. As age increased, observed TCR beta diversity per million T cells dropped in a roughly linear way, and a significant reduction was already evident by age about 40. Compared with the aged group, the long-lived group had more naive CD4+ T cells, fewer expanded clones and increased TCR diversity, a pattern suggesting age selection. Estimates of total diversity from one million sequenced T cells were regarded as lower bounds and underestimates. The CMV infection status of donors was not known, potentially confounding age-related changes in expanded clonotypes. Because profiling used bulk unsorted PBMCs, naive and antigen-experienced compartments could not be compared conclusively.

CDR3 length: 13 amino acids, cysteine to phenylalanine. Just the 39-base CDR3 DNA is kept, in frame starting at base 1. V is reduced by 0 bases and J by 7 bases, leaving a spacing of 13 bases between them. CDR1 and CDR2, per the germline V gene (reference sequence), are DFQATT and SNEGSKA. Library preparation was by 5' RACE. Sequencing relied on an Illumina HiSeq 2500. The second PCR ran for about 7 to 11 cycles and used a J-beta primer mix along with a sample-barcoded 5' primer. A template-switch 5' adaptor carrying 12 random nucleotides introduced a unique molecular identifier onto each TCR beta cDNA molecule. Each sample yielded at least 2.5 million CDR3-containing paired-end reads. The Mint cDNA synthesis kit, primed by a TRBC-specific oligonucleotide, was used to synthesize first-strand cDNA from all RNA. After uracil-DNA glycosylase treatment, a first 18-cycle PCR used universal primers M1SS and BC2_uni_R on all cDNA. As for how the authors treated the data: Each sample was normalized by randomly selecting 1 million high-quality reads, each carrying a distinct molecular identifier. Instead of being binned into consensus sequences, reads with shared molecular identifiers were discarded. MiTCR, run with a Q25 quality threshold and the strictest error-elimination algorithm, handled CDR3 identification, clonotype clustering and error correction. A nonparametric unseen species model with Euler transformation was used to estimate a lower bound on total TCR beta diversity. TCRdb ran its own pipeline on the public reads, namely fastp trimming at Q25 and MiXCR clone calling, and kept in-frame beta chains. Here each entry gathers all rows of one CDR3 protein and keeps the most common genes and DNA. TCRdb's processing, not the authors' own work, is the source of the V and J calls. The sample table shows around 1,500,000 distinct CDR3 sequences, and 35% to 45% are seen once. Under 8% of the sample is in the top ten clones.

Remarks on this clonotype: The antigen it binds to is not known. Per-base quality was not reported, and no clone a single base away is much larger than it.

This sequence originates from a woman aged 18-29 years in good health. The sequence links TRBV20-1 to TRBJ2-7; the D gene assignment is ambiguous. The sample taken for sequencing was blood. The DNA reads TGCAGTGCTAGAGACGGCCAAGTAGGAGAGCAGTACTTC. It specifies CSARDGQVGEQYF.